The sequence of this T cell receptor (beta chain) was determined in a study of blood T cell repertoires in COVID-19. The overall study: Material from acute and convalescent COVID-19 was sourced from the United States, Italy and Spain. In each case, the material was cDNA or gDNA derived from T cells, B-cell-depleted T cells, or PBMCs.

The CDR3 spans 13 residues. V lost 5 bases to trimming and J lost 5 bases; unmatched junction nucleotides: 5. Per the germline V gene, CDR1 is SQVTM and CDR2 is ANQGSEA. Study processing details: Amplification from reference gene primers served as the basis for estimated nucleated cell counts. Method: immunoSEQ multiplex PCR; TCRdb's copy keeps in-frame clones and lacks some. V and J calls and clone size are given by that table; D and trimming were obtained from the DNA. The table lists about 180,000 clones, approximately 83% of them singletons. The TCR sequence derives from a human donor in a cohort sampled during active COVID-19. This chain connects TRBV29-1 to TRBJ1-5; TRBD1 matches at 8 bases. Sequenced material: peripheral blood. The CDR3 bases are TGCAGCGTTCAGGGGGCGAACGATCAGCCCCAGCATTTT. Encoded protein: CSVQGANDQPQHF.